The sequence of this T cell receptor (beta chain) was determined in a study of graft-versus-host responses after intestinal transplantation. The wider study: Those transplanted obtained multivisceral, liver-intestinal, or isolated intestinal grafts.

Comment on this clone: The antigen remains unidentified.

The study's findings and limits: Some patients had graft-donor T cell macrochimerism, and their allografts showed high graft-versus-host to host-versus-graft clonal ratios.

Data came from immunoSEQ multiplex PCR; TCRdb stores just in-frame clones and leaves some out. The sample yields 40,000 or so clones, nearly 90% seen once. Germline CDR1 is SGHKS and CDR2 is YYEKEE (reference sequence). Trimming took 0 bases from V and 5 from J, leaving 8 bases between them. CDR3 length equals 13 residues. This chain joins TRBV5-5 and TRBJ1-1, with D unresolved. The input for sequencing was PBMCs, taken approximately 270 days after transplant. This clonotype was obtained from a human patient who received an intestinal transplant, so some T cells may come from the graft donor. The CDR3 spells CASSLVGWTEAFF. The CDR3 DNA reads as TGTGCCAGCAGCTTGGTCGGGTGGACTGAAGCTTTCTTT.